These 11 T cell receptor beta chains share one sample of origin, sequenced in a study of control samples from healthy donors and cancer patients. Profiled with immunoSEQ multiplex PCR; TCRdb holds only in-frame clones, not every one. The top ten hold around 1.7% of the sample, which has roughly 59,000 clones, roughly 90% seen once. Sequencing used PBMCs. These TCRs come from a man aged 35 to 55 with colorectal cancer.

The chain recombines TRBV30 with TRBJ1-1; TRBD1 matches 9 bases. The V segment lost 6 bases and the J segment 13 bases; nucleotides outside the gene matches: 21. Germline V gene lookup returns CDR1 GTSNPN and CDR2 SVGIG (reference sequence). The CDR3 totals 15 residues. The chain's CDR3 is CACHRDRVRAPEGFF. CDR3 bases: TGTGCCTGCCACCGGGACAGGGTCCGAGCCCCAGAGGGTTTCTTT.

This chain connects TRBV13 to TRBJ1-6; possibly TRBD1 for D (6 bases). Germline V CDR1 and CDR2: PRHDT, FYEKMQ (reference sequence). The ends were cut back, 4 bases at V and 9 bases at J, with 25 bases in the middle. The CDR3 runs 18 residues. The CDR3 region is CASSSGNVPGAVGSPLHF. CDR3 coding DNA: TGTGCCAGCAGCTCAGGGAATGTACCGGGGGCGGTGGGTTCACCCCTCCACTTT.

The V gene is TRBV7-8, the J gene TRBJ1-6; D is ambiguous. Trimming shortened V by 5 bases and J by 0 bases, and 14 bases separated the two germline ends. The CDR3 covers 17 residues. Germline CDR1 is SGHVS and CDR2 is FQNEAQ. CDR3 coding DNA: TGTGCCAGCAGCCCCGACACAACCAGCTCCTATAATTCACCCCTCCACTTT. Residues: CASSPDTTSSYNSPLHF. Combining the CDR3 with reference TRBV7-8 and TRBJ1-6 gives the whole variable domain GAGVSQSPRYKVAKRGQDVALRCDPISGHVSLFWYQQALGQGPEFLTYFQNEAQLDKSGLPSDRFFAERPEGSVSTLKIQRTQQEDSAVYLCASSPDTTSSYNSPLHFGNGTRLTVT.

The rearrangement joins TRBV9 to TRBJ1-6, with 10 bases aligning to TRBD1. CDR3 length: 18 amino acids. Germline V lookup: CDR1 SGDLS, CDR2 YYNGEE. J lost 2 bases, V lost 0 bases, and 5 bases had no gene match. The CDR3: CASSVDWTGGTYNSPLHF. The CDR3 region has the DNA TGTGCCAGCAGCGTAGATTGGACAGGGGGTACCTATAATTCACCCCTCCACTTT.

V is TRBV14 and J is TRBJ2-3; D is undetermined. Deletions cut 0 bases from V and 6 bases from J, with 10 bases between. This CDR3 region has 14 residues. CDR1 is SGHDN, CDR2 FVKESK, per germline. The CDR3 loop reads CASSQDYNGDTQYF. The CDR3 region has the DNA TGTGCCAGCAGCCAAGACTATAATGGCGATACGCAGTATTTT.

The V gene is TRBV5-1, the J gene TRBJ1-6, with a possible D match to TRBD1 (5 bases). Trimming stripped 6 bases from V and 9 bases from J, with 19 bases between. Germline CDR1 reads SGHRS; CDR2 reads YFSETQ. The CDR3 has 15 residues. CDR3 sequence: CASTWDATAGSPLHF. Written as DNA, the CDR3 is TGCGCCAGCACATGGGACGCCACAGCGGGTTCACCCCTCCACTTT.

The chain's CDR3 is CASSTTGERQPQHF. In DNA, the CDR3 is TGTGCCAGTAGTACCACAGGGGAAAGGCAGCCCCAGCATTTT. V is TRBV19 and J is TRBJ1-5; 7 nucleotides agree with TRBD1. This CDR3 is built from 14 residues. The junction had 7 bases not matched to a gene; V was cut back by 4 bases and J by 7 bases. Per the germline V gene, CDR1 is LNHDA and CDR2 is SQIVND (reference sequence). The full variable domain, its missing parts supplied by reference TRBV19 and TRBJ1-5, is DGGITQSPKYLFRKEGQNVTLSCEQNLNHDAMYWYRQDPGQGLRLIYYSQIVNDFQKGDIAEGYSVSREKKESFPLTVTSAQKNPTAFYLCASSTTGERQPQHFGDGTRLSIL.

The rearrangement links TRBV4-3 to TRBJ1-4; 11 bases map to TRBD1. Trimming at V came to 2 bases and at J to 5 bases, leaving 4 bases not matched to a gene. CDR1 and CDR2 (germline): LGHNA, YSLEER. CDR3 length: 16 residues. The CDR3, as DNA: TGCGCCAGCAGCCAACTGGACAGGGGGCAAAATGAAAAACTGTTTTTT. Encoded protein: CASSQLDRGQNEKLFF.

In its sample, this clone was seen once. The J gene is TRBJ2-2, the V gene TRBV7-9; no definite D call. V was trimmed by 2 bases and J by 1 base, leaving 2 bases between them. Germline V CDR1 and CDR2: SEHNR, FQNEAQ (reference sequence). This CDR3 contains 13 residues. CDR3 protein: CASSLLNTGELFF. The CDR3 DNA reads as TGTGCCAGCAGCTTATTGAACACCGGGGAGCTGTTTTTT.

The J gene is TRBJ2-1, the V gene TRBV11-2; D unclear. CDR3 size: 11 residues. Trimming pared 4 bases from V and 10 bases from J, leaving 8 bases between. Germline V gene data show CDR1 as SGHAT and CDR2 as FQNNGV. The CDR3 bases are TGTGCCAGCAGCTCCCATCAGGAGCAGTTCTTC. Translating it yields CASSSHQEQFF.

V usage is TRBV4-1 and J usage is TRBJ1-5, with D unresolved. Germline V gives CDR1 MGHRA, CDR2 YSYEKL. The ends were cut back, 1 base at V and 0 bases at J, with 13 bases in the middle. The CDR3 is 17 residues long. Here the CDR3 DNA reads TGCGCCAGCAGCCAAGCCTATCAGGCAAATAGCAATCAGCCCCAGCATTTT. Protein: CASSQAYQANSNQPQHF.